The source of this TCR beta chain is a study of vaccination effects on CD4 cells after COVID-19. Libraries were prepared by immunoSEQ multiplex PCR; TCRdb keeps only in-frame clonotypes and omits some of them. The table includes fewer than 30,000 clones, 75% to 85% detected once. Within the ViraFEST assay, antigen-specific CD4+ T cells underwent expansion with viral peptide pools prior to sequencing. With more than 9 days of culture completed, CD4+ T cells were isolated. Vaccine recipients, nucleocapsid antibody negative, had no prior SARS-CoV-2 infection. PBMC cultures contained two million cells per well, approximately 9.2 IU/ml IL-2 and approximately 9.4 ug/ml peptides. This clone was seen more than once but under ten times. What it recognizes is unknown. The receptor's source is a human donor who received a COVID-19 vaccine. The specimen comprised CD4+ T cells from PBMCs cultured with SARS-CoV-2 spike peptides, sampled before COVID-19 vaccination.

DNA of the CDR3: TGTGCCAGCAGCCAAGGAGCCCTACCGGGGGAAAAACTGTTTTTT. Residues: CASSQGALPGEKLFF. The V and J genes are TRBV3-1 (or the pseudogene TRBV3-2) and TRBJ1-4; D is ambiguous. The CDR3 spans 15 residues. Germline-derived CDR1 and CDR2 are LGHDT and YNNKEL (reference sequence). V was cut by 1 base and J by 8 bases, with 14 bases left in between.